The 8 T cell receptor beta chains in this list originate from one sample, sequenced in a study of siplizumab effects on memory and regulatory T cells. This table comes from immunoSEQ multiplex PCR, and its TCRdb copy is limited to in-frame clones, with some not included. The repertoire holds approximately 100,000 clones, with about nine tenths as singletons. Sequenced sample: non-Treg CD4+ T cells sorted from blood. Receptors originate from a human donor in good health.

This chain connects TRBV6-5 to TRBJ1-2; no clear D. This CDR3 is 12 amino acids long. V dropped 4 bases and J dropped 4 bases, with 7 bases sitting between them. Per the germline V gene, CDR1 is MNHEY and CDR2 is SVGAGI. CDR3 protein: CASSSGLYGYTF. For the CDR3, the DNA is TGTGCCAGCAGTTCGGGCCTCTATGGCTACACCTTC.

This rearrangement joins TRBV28 to TRBJ1-2; D is uncertain. The CDR3 sequence is 12 residues long. V shed 5 bases and J shed 5 bases, with 9 bases lying between them. CDR1 and CDR2 (germline): MDHEN, SYDVKM. CDR3 amino acids: CASSQPPYGYTF. CDR3 sequence (DNA): TGTGCCAGCAGTCAGCCGCCGTATGGCTACACCTTC.

For the CDR3, the DNA is TGTGCCAGCAGCTTAGAGGGACTAGCGATGGATACGCAGTATTTT. Its protein product is CASSLEGLAMDTQYF. This chain links TRBV7-2 with TRBJ2-3; TRBD2 agrees at 10 bases. Germline-derived CDR1 and CDR2 are SGHTA and FQGNSA. CDR3 length equals 15 residues. V shed 1 base, J shed 6 bases, and the junction held 4 bases outside the gene matches.

The chain combines TRBV6-5 with TRBJ2-7; TRBD2 matches 9 bases. The V gene end was trimmed by 5 bases and the J gene end by 5 bases; junction bases not matched to a gene: 7. CDR3 length: 14 residues. Germline CDR1 MNHEY, CDR2 SVGAGI. CDR3 in amino acids: CASSRGTSNDEQYF. CDR3 DNA: TGTGCCAGCAGTCGAGGGACTAGCAACGACGAGCAGTACTTC.

This clone has just one count. The chain links TRBV6-5 to TRBJ1-4; D ambiguous. The CDR3 is 14 amino acids. The V end was cut by 4 bases, the J end by 5 bases, with 11 bases between. Germline assignment: CDR1 MNHEY and CDR2 SVGAGI. The CDR3 DNA reads as TGTGCCAGCAGTTCGGGATGGATGAATGAAAAACTGTTTTTT. As protein: CASSSGWMNEKLFF.

This chain connects TRBV28 to TRBJ1-2, with D tentatively TRBD1 (5 bases). The CDR3 is 17 amino acids. Per germline, CDR1 MDHEN and CDR2 SYDVKM. The V end lost 3 bases, the J end lost 0 bases, and 17 bases lay between the germline ends. CDR3 sequence reads: CASSFHRRLISNYGYTF. CDR3 nucleotide sequence: TGTGCCAGCAGTTTCCACAGGCGTCTGATATCTAACTATGGCTACACCTTC.

The chain recombines TRBV10-3 with TRBJ1-1, with no clear D. Germline CDR1 reads ENHRY; CDR2 reads SYGVKD. The V end lost 2 bases, the J end lost 1 base, and 8 bases lay between the germline ends. The CDR3 covers 14 residues. In DNA, the CDR3 is TGTGCCATCAGTGAGCGGCAGACGAACACTGAAGCTTTCTTT. Translated, it gives CAISERQTNTEAFF.

The chain couples TRBV18 to TRBJ1-3; tentative D call: TRBD1 (6 bases). This CDR3 contains 14 residues. The V end was cut by 3 bases, the J end by 9 bases, with 15 bases between. From germline, CDR1 is KGHSH and CDR2 LQKENI. The CDR3 nucleotides are TGTGCCAGCTCACCGGCAGCCACACAGGGCACCATATATTTT. This encodes CASSPAATQGTIYF.